The 6 T cell receptor beta chains reported below all come from one sample, sequenced in a study of follicular helper T cells after annual influenza vaccination (dated by TCRdb to the late 2010s). Libraries came from the immunoSEQ multiplex PCR assay. TCRdb re-hosts the immuneACCESS table, in-frame sequences only. Its copies lack some clones; in the studies checked, an unresolved V gene accounts for under half of them, and the cause for the rest is not known. The table for this sample lists fewer than 7,500 clones; around 75% of them were counted only once. The ten most abundant clones make up 0.45% to 0.55% of the sample. Interpreted using the paper, the time point label stands for: 2015-2016 season, 7 days after influenza vaccination. The source material was CXCR5- memory CD4+ T cells sorted from blood, sampled 7 days after influenza vaccination. Explained via the paper, the cell subset or site label denotes: CXCR5- memory CD4 T cells. These receptors originate from an adult who received the influenza vaccine.

Written as DNA, the CDR3 is TGCAGCGTTGGGGGTAGCAATCAGCCCCAGCATTTT. Residues: CSVGGSNQPQHF. V and J are TRBV29-1 and TRBJ1-5; D is ambiguous. This CDR3 spans 12 amino acids. Trimming shortened V by 4 bases and J by 0 bases, and 4 bases separated the two germline ends. The germline V gene encodes CDR1 SQVTM and CDR2 ANQGSEA. The complete variable domain, with remaining parts taken from reference TRBV29-1 and TRBJ1-5, reads SAVISQKPSRDICQRGTSLTIQCQVDSQVTMMFWYRQQPGQSLTLIATANQGSEATYESGFVIDKFPISRPNLTFSTLTVSNMSPEDSSIYLCSVGGSNQPQHFGDGTRLSIL.

The genes are TRBV10-2 and TRBJ1-4; a weak D match, TRBD1 (6 bases). Germline V gene data show CDR1 as WSHSY and CDR2 as SAAADI. Trimming pared 8 bases from V and 0 bases from J, leaving 13 bases between. CDR3 size: 15 residues. This CDR3 reads CASLDGQTTNEKLFF. The CDR3 coding sequence is TGCGCCAGCCTAGACGGACAGACAACTAATGAAAAACTGTTTTTT.

This clone was counted a single time. This sequence joins TRBV23-1 and TRBJ1-5; 8 bases are a match to TRBD1. TRBV23-1 is flagged as an ORF with uncertain function. Trimming at V came to 2 bases and at J to 2 bases, leaving 5 bases not matched to a gene. The CDR3 is made up of 16 amino acids. CDR3 loop: CASSQPGQACNQPQHF. The CDR3 nucleotides are TGCGCCAGCAGTCAACCGGGACAGGCTTGCAATCAGCCCCAGCATTTT.

This rearrangement joins TRBV5-8 to TRBJ1-2; tentative D call: TRBD1 (5 bases). The CDR3 is 16 residues long. The ends were cut back, 4 bases at V and 1 base at J, with 17 bases in the middle. The germline gives CDR1 SGHTS, CDR2 YDEGEE. The CDR3 is CASSLIPGTGNYGYTF. The DNA of the CDR3 is TGTGCCAGCAGCCTAATTCCCGGGACCGGTAACTATGGCTACACCTTC.

The chain has TRBV27 and TRBJ2-7; 10 nucleotides line up with TRBD2. The CDR3 runs 18 residues. Germline V gene sequence: CDR1 MNHEY, CDR2 SMNVEV (reference sequence). V trimming: 0 bases; J trimming: 2 bases; junction bases outside the gene matches: 10. The CDR3 here is CASSLSRSSLAGAYEQYF. CDR3 nucleotides: TGTGCCAGCAGTTTATCACGCTCTTCCCTAGCGGGAGCCTACGAGCAGTACTTC.

V usage is TRBV7-9 and J usage is TRBJ2-7, with D uncertain. This CDR3 is 12 amino acids long. The V and J ends lost 1 base and 3 bases respectively, with 4 bases between them. The germline gives CDR1 SEHNR, CDR2 FQNEAQ (reference sequence). The CDR3 spells CASSLGRYEQYF. As DNA, the CDR3 is TGTGCCAGCAGCTTAGGGCGCTACGAGCAGTACTTC.